Here is one TCR beta chain with its context. Its antigen is not known. Germline V lookup: CDR1 SGDLS, CDR2 YYNGEE. The CDR3 extends over 15 amino acids. Trimming cost V 4 bases and J 3 bases; bases outside gene matches: 9. This sample was included in a study of blood T cells in healthy people across ages. Next came a second PCR, run for about 6 to 12 cycles, which used a sample-barcoded 5' primer along with a J-beta primer mix. TCRdb re-derived calls from the 5' RACE reads in MiXCR, one entry per CDR3 protein. The sample contains about 1,500,000 distinct CDR3 sequences, approximately 38% of which appear only once. Notes on the study in general: Per million T cells, TCR beta diversity dropped about linearly as age rose. Naive T cell percentage strongly correlated with TCR beta diversity.

The chain links TRBV9 to TRBJ2-5; TRBD1 aligns across 7 bases. The sequencing input was blood. The origin of this receptor is a woman aged 18-30 years in good health. The CDR3 is CASSPRTGKEETQYF. CDR3 nucleotide sequence: TGTGCCAGCAGCCCCAGGACAGGAAAGGAAGAGACCCAGTACTTC.